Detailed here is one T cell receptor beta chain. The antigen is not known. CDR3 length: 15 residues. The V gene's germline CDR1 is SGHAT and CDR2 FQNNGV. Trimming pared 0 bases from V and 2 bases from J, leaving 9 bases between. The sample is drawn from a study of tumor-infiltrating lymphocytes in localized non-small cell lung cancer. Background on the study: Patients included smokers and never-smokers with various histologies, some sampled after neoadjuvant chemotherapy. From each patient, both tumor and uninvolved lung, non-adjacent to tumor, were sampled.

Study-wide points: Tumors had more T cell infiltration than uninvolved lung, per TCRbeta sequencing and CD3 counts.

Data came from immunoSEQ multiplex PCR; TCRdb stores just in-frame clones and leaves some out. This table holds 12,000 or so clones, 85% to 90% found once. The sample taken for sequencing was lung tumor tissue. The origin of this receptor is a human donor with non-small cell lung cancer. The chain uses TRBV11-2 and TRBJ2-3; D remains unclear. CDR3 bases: TGTGCCAGCAGCTTAGACTCGGCCGTCACAGATACGCAGTATTTT. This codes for CASSLDSAVTDTQYF. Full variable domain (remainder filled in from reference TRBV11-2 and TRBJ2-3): EAGVAQSPRYKIIEKRQSVAFWCNPISGHATLYWYQQILGQGPKLLIQFQNNGVVDDSQLPKDRFSAERLKGVDSTLKIQPAKLEDSAVYLCASSLDSAVTDTQYFGPGTRLTVL.